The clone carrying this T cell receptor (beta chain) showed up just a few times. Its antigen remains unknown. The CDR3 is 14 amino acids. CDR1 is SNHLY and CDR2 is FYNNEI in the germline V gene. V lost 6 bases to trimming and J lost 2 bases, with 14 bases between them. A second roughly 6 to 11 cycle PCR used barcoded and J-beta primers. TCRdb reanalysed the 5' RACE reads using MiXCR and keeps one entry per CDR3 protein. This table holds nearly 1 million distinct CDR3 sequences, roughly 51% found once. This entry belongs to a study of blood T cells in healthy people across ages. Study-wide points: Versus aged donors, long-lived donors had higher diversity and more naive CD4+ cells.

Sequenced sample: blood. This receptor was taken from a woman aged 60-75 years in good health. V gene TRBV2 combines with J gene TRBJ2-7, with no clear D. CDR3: CASSHRPPPYEQYF. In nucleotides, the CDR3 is TGTGCCAGCAGCCACAGACCGCCTCCCTACGAGCAGTACTTC. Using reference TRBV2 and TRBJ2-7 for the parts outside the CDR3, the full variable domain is EPEVTQTPSHQVTQMGQEVILRCVPISNHLYFYWYRQILGQKVEFLVSFYNNEISEKSEIFDDQFSVERPDGSNFTLKIRSTKLEDSAMYFCASSHRPPPYEQYFGPGTRLTVT.